This T cell receptor (beta chain) appears in the sequencing data of a study of cytomegalovirus exposure and HLA in healthy donors. Study results and limitations: In a later analysis, HLA-C alleles had the fewest associated TCRs, DRB1 alleles the most. Among the sequence variants, a highly shared cluster was likely an artifact of sequencing. Among TCR beta chains of equal frequency, HLA-associated ones were more clonally expanded in a later analysis. TCR beta chain V- and J-gene trimming was linked, in a later analysis, to a missense variant in DCLRE1C.

The PCR was carried out with 60 Vbeta primers and 13 Jbeta primers. The table came from immunoSEQ multiplex PCR; TCRdb's copy has only in-frame clones and leaves some out. The sample includes 90,000 to 120,000 clones, 78% seen only once; the top ten take roughly 1.8%. Turning to this clone: The antigen is unknown.

The CDR3 spans 13 residues. Trimming left V 0 bases short and J 4 bases short, with 4 bases between. Germline CDR1 LNHDA, CDR2 SQIVND (reference sequence). Sequenced material: PBMCs. The J gene is TRBJ1-5, the V gene TRBV19, with no clear D. This TCR was recovered from a woman in her thirties or forties in good health and CMV-seronegative. The DNA of the CDR3 is TGTGCCAGTAGTATAGATCCAAATCAGCCCCAGCATTTT. Translation: CASSIDPNQPQHF.